A single sample is the source of the 27 T cell receptor beta chains below, sequenced in a study of T cell changes during pregnancy in multiple sclerosis. TCRdb's table, derived via immunoSEQ multiplex PCR, lists solely in-frame clones and lacks some. The table lists tens of thousands of clones, 75% to 95% of them singletons. The sample in question was peripheral blood, obtained after pregnancy. The receptor set was obtained from a female donor in good health, enrolled as a control in a pregnancy study.

This clone was detected once. The chain joins TRBV6-5 to TRBJ2-3, with D unresolved. The V and J ends lost 3 bases and 6 bases respectively, with 7 bases between them. Germline V gene sequence: CDR1 MNHEY, CDR2 SVGAGI. CDR3 size: 12 residues. The chain's CDR3 is CASSYSRDTQYF. CDR3 bases: TGTGCCAGCAGTTATAGCCGTGATACGCAGTATTTT.

The V call is TRBV27, the J call TRBJ2-1; D may be TRBD1 (5 bases). Germline V gene data show CDR1 as MNHEY and CDR2 as SMNVEV (reference sequence). This CDR3 has 15 residues. V lost 3 bases to trimming and J lost 8 bases, with 17 bases between them. The CDR3 region has the DNA TGTGCCAGCAGTTTCAGGGCAGGTCCAGTCCATGAGCAGTTCTTC. Protein product: CASSFRAGPVHEQFF.

The gene calls are TRBV28 and TRBJ2-2; D is unclear. Germline-derived CDR1 and CDR2 are MDHEN and SYDVKM. This CDR3 has 14 amino acids. V was clipped by 6 bases and J by 1 base, with 9 bases between them. This CDR3 is CASRRLLNTGELFF. CDR3 sequence (DNA): TGTGCCAGCAGGCGGCTTCTGAACACCGGGGAGCTGTTTTTT.

The chain carries TRBV2 and TRBJ1-5; D uncertain. From germline, CDR1 is SNHLY and CDR2 FYNNEI. The CDR3 has 15 residues. Deletions cut 3 bases from V and 6 bases from J, with 15 bases between. This CDR3 is CASSERRALGQPQHF. In DNA, the CDR3 is TGTGCCAGCAGTGAGAGGAGGGCGTTAGGTCAGCCCCAGCATTTT. The full variable domain, completed using reference TRBV2 and TRBJ1-5, is EPEVTQTPSHQVTQMGQEVILRCVPISNHLYFYWYRQILGQKVEFLVSFYNNEISEKSEIFDDQFSVERPDGSNFTLKIRSTKLEDSAMYFCASSERRALGQPQHFGDGTRLSIL.

This chain links TRBV7-9 with TRBJ2-2, with 15 bases aligning to TRBD2. Trimming took 5 bases from V and 6 from J; bases not matched to a gene: 10. CDR3 length: 18 amino acids. Per the germline V gene, CDR1 is SEHNR and CDR2 is FQNEAQ (reference sequence). This CDR3 reads CASSGRSGTSGGSGELFF. The CDR3, as DNA: TGTGCCAGCAGCGGGCGATCCGGGACTAGCGGGGGGTCCGGGGAGCTGTTTTTT. Variable domain in full (rest from reference TRBV7-9 and TRBJ2-2): DTGVSQNPRHKITKRGQNVTFRCDPISEHNRLYWYRQTLGQGPEFLTYFQNEAQLEKSRLLSDRFSAERPKGSFSTLEIQRTEQGDSAMYLCASSGRSGTSGGSGELFFGEGSRLTVL.

The chain's CDR3 is CASSIRVDYGYTF. DNA of the CDR3: TGTGCCAGCAGCATCAGGGTTGACTATGGCTACACCTTC. The chain couples TRBV7-9 to TRBJ1-2; D is possibly TRBD1 (5 bases). Germline V lookup: CDR1 SEHNR, CDR2 FQNEAQ (reference sequence). Trimming stripped 5 bases from V and 3 bases from J, with 10 bases between. The CDR3 extends over 13 amino acids.

The CDR3 reads CASSVRGRDREGRDTQYF. The CDR3 DNA sequence: TGTGCCAGCAGCGTACGGGGAAGGGACAGGGAGGGGAGAGATACGCAGTATTTT. V usage is TRBV9 and J usage is TRBJ2-3; 9 bases align to TRBD1. Germline V gene sequence: CDR1 SGDLS, CDR2 YYNGEE. This CDR3 spans 18 amino acids. Unmatched junction bases numbered 14, after V lost 1 base and J lost 5 bases.

The gene calls are TRBV29-1 and TRBJ2-5; 12 bases are shared with TRBD1. CDR1 and CDR2 (germline): SQVTM, ANQGSEA. Losses at the gene ends were 6 bases for V and 4 bases for J; bases not matched to a gene: 3. This CDR3 region has 13 residues. CDR3 amino acids: CSVRDRGPETQYF. CDR3 bases: TGCAGCGTACGGGACAGGGGGCCAGAGACCCAGTACTTC.

The gene calls are TRBV27 and TRBJ1-1; 11 bases match TRBD1. CDR3 size: 18 residues. The V gene's germline CDR1 is MNHEY and CDR2 SMNVEV (reference sequence). Trimming at V came to 5 bases and at J to 0 bases, leaving 11 bases not matched to a gene. The CDR3 DNA reads TGTGCCAGCAGTGCCGACGGACAGGGGGCCCGACTGAACACTGAAGCTTTCTTT. Residues: CASSADGQGARLNTEAFF.

The rearrangement links TRBV11-2 to TRBJ2-7; 9 positions agree with TRBD1. The ends lost 1 base at V and 6 bases at J; junction bases unmatched: 7. The CDR3 has 15 amino acids. CDR1 is SGHAT and CDR2 is FQNNGV in the germline V gene. CDR3 coding DNA: TGTGCCAGCAGCTTAGGGGGGGGACAGGGCGGCGAGCAGTACTTC. Protein sequence: CASSLGGGQGGEQYF.

The CDR3: CASSAGTELLQPQHF. For the CDR3, the DNA is TGTGCCAGCAGCGCCGGGACAGAGCTACTTCAGCCCCAGCATTTT. The J gene is TRBJ1-5, the V gene TRBV9, with 7 bases matching TRBD1. V lost 3 bases, J lost 6 bases, and 9 bases stayed unmatched. Per the germline V gene, CDR1 is SGDLS and CDR2 is YYNGEE. The CDR3 length is 15 residues.

The chain has TRBV28 and TRBJ2-5; 11 nucleotides line up with TRBD1. The germline V gene encodes CDR1 MDHEN and CDR2 SYDVKM. The CDR3 is made up of 16 amino acids. Trimming cost V 2 bases and J 1 base; bases outside gene matches: 3. The DNA of the CDR3 is TGTGCCAGCAGTTTACAAGGGACAGGGGGCCAAGAGACCCAGTACTTC. This sequence encodes CASSLQGTGGQETQYF.

This clone was seen once. The V gene is TRBV30, the J gene TRBJ1-6, with no clear D. The germline V gene has CDR1 GTSNPN and CDR2 SVGIG (reference sequence). The CDR3 runs 12 residues. V was shortened by 5 bases and J by 7 bases, with 9 bases between the two germline ends. The CDR3 DNA follows: TGTGCCTGGTCTCCCGGGAATTCACCCCTCCACTTT. It yields the protein CAWSPGNSPLHF.

This sequence joins TRBV19 and TRBJ2-1, with 11 bases matching TRBD2. CDR1 LNHDA and CDR2 SQIVND come from the germline V gene (reference sequence). This CDR3 has 18 amino acids. Germline trimming cut 6 bases from V and 3 bases from J; bases unmatched to any gene: 13. The CDR3: CASRDRDRGTSGYNEQFF. For the CDR3, the DNA is TGTGCCAGTAGGGACCGGGACCGCGGGACTAGCGGCTACAATGAGCAGTTCTTC.

The rearrangement uses TRBV18 and TRBJ1-1; 8 positions agree with TRBD1. CDR3 size: 17 residues. Germline trimming cut 8 bases from V and 0 bases from J; bases unmatched to any gene: 14. Per germline, CDR1 KGHSH and CDR2 LQKENI. The CDR3 here is CASLREQGAYMNTEAFF. In DNA, the CDR3 is TGTGCCAGCCTAAGGGAGCAGGGGGCCTACATGAACACTGAAGCTTTCTTT.

V and J are TRBV28 and TRBJ2-5; 7 bases match TRBD2. The junction had 5 bases not matched to a gene; V was cut back by 2 bases and J by 5 bases. This CDR3 is built from 14 residues. Germline CDR1 MDHEN, CDR2 SYDVKM. CDR3 in amino acids: CASSLGREWETQYF. The CDR3 DNA is TGTGCCAGCAGTTTAGGGCGGGAGTGGGAGACCCAGTACTTC.

This chain joins TRBV7-2 and TRBJ2-3, with 7 positions matching TRBD1. This CDR3 is built from 13 residues. The ends lost 8 bases at V and 1 base at J; junction bases unmatched: 3. Germline V gene sequence: CDR1 SGHTA, CDR2 FQGNSA. DNA for the CDR3: TGTGCCAGCCAGGGACAGCGCACAGATACGCAGTATTTT. It encodes CASQGQRTDTQYF.

This chain joins TRBV5-6 and TRBJ1-2; 10 bases are a match to TRBD1. The junction had 3 bases not matched to a gene; V was cut back by 3 bases and J by 4 bases. CDR1 SGHDT and CDR2 YYEEEE come from the germline V gene. This CDR3 has 14 amino acids. The CDR3 DNA follows: TGTGCCAGCAGCTGGGACAGGGGTGTCTATGGCTACACCTTC. It is translated as CASSWDRGVYGYTF.

The J gene is TRBJ1-3, the V gene TRBV7-8; D unclear. This CDR3 region has 13 residues. Trimming stripped 9 bases from V and 4 bases from J, with 13 bases between. The germline V gene has CDR1 SGHVS and CDR2 FQNEAQ. The CDR3 sequence is CASFGVSGNTIYF. CDR3 DNA: TGTGCCAGTTTCGGTGTGAGCGGAAACACCATATATTTT.

The chain carries TRBV5-4 and TRBJ2-5, with TRBD1 matching over 7 bases. Germline V gene lookup returns CDR1 SGHNT and CDR2 YYREEE (reference sequence). This CDR3 contains 15 residues. V shed 3 bases, J shed 1 base, and the junction held 6 bases outside the gene matches. The CDR3 loop reads CASSSTGASQETQYF. CDR3 bases: TGTGCCAGCAGCTCAACAGGGGCCTCCCAAGAGACCCAGTACTTC.

The J gene is TRBJ1-4, the V gene TRBV7-2; 11 bases match TRBD1. Trimming took 2 bases from V and 8 from J; bases not matched to a gene: 7. Germline V CDR1 and CDR2: SGHTA, FQGNSA. This CDR3 has 16 amino acids. CDR3 sequence: CASSLTRTGGGEKLFF. The DNA of the CDR3 is TGTGCCAGCAGCTTAACCCGGACAGGGGGCGGAGAAAAACTGTTTTTT.

This chain joins TRBV6-1 and TRBJ2-6, with D perhaps matching TRBD1 (6 bases). Deletions cut 5 bases from V and 2 bases from J, with 10 bases between. The CDR3 is made up of 15 amino acids. CDR1 is MNHNS and CDR2 is SASEGT in the germline V gene. CDR3 DNA: TGTGCCAGCAGTTCCGACAGGCCTGGGGCCAACGTCCTGACTTTC. Its translation is CASSSDRPGANVLTF.

The rearrangement uses TRBV28 and TRBJ2-1, with D maybe TRBD2 (5 bases). Germline V gene lookup returns CDR1 MDHEN and CDR2 SYDVKM. The CDR3 has 16 residues. Trimming left V 11 bases short and J 7 bases short, with 27 bases between. CDR3 amino acids: CASVWGSYFGENEQFF. The CDR3, as DNA: TGTGCCTCAGTTTGGGGATCCTACTTCGGGGAAAATGAGCAGTTCTTC.

The chain uses TRBV2 and TRBJ2-3; D unresolved. CDR1 is SNHLY, CDR2 FYNNEI, per germline. The CDR3 runs 13 residues. Trimming left V 6 bases short and J 2 bases short, with 9 bases between. CDR3 sequence: CASSSPLTDTQYF. The CDR3 nucleotides are TGTGCCAGCAGCTCCCCTCTCACAGATACGCAGTATTTT.

The V and J genes are TRBV5-1 and TRBJ2-1, with TRBD2 identical over 7 bases. The J segment lost 1 base and the V segment lost 4 bases, leaving 8 bases of the junction unmatched. The CDR3 has 16 residues. Looked up from germline, CDR1 is SGHRS and CDR2 is YFSETQ. The DNA for the CDR3 is TGCGCCAGCAGCCTACGAGCGGGACGGTCCTACAATGAGCAGTTCTTC. It specifies CASSLRAGRSYNEQFF.

The chain couples TRBV4-3 to TRBJ1-5, with D unclear. Per the germline V gene, CDR1 is LGHNA and CDR2 is YSLEER. The CDR3 has 14 amino acids. V was trimmed by 0 bases and J by 9 bases, leaving 12 bases between them. CDR3 amino acids: CASSQDSGMGPQHF. CDR3 DNA sequence: TGCGCCAGCAGCCAAGATTCCGGGATGGGGCCCCAGCATTTT.

J is TRBJ1-2 and V is TRBV7-9; D remains ambiguous. CDR1 and CDR2 from the germline V gene are SEHNR and FQNEAQ (reference sequence). V lost 5 bases, J lost 8 bases, and 9 bases lay in between. There are 11 residues in the CDR3. The chain's CDR3 is CASSDLWGYTF. In DNA form, the CDR3 reads TGTGCCAGCAGCGACTTGTGGGGCTACACCTTC.